Following are 19 T cell receptor beta chains from one sample sequenced in a study of T cells in Graves' hyperthyroidism and ophthalmopathy. TCR beta CDR3 regions were amplified from RNA transcripts. An initial round of RT-PCR targeting the TCR CDR3 relied on the HTBI primer set. TCRdb processed the multiplex PCR reads anew with MiXCR; each CDR3 protein has one entry. The sample has some 580,000 distinct CDR3 sequences; about a sixth are singletons. Sequencing was done on a sample of blood. All receptors derive from a woman in her thirties or forties with Graves' ophthalmopathy.

This clonotype was seen a handful of times. This rearrangement joins TRBV11-2 to TRBJ1-5; unclear D gene. The CDR3 runs 13 residues. Germline V lookup: CDR1 SGHAT, CDR2 FQNNGV. V shed 2 bases and J shed 5 bases, with 7 bases lying between them. The CDR3 nucleotides read TGTGCCAGCAGCTTATTGGAAGATCAGCCCCAGCATTTT. Residues: CASSLLEDQPQHF.

This clonotype was detected ten times or more. This chain uses TRBV29-1 with TRBJ2-2; 7 bases line up with TRBD2. Germline V gene data show CDR1 as SQVTM and CDR2 as ANQGSEA. CDR3 length equals 13 residues. V shed 5 bases, J shed 4 bases, and the junction held 4 bases outside the gene matches. The CDR3 sequence is CSVLAVGTGELFF. CDR3 nucleotides: TGCAGCGTTCTAGCGGTGGGCACCGGGGAGCTGTTTTTT.

The chain has TRBV10-3 and TRBJ1-2; D gene unclear. CDR3 length equals 12 residues. Germline V CDR1 and CDR2: ENHRY, SYGVKD. The V end was cut by 3 bases, the J end by 7 bases, with 9 bases between. The CDR3 loop is CAISEERSGYTF. The DNA of the CDR3 is TGTGCCATCAGTGAAGAACGGAGTGGCTACACCTTC.

A few counts support this clonotype. J is TRBJ1-2 and V is TRBV5-1; TRBD1 aligns across 8 bases. Losses at the gene ends were 4 bases for V and 7 bases for J; bases not matched to a gene: 15. Germline CDR1 is SGHRS and CDR2 is YFSETQ. The CDR3 is 16 residues long. CDR3 coding DNA: TGCGCCAGCAGCCCCTTCGAGGACAGGGTGTTACGTGGCTACACCTTC. Its protein is CASSPFEDRVLRGYTF. Based on the CDR3 plus reference TRBV5-1 and TRBJ1-2, the full variable domain is KAGVTQTPRYLIKTRGQQVTLSCSPISGHRSVSWYQQTPGQGLQFLFEYFSETQRNKGNFPGRFSGRQFSNSRSEMNVSTLELGDSALYLCASSPFEDRVLRGYTFGSGTRLTVV.

The table lists this clonotype with many counts. The gene calls are TRBV7-6 and TRBJ2-3; 10 nucleotides agree with TRBD2. Trimming cost V 5 bases and J 4 bases; bases outside gene matches: 9. This CDR3 contains 16 residues. The V gene's germline CDR1 is SGHVS and CDR2 FNYEAQ. In DNA, the CDR3 is TGTGCCAGCAGCCTCCAAGCGGGAGGGCAGTCAGATACGCAGTATTTT. Protein sequence: CASSLQAGGQSDTQYF.

The chain links TRBV7-3 to TRBJ2-1; 7 nucleotides match TRBD2. V lost 0 bases and J lost 9; bases outside the gene matches: 8. CDR3 length: 15 residues. CDR1 SGHTA and CDR2 FQGTGA come from the germline V gene. The CDR3 loop is CASSLTRLAGSEQFF. The CDR3, as DNA: TGTGCCAGCAGCTTAACTCGACTAGCCGGGAGTGAGCAGTTCTTC.

For this clonotype: Just one base apart from a much larger clone, this may be a read error. The chain recombines TRBV3-1 with TRBJ1-1; no definite D call. The CDR3 is 17 amino acids. Per germline, CDR1 LGHDT and CDR2 YNNKEL (reference sequence). V gave up 0 bases and J gave up 0 bases, with 14 bases separating them. The CDR3 DNA reads as TGTGCCAGCAGCCAAGATCCCCCCTTTGAGGTGAACACTGAAGCTTTCTTT. Translation gives CASSQDPPFEVNTEAFF.

This clonotype was seen a handful of times. The chain joins TRBV3-1 to TRBJ1-5; D ambiguous. Germline V gene sequence: CDR1 LGHDT, CDR2 YNNKEL (reference sequence). V gave up 0 bases and J gave up 6 bases, with 9 bases separating them. The CDR3 extends over 14 amino acids. Here the CDR3 reads CASSQDSGVQPQHF. CDR3 DNA: TGTGCCAGCAGCCAAGATTCTGGAGTTCAGCCCCAGCATTTT.

At least ten counts were recorded for this clonotype. The rearrangement uses TRBV18 and TRBJ2-1; 8 bases are shared with TRBD1. This CDR3 has 15 amino acids. V shed 3 bases and J 4 bases; nucleotides not matched to a gene: 5. Per the germline V gene, CDR1 is KGHSH and CDR2 is LQKENI. CDR3 region: CASSPTGVGYNEQFF. For the CDR3, the DNA is TGTGCCAGCTCACCGACAGGGGTGGGTTACAATGAGCAGTTCTTC.

There are many counts of this clonotype. This chain links TRBV28 with TRBJ1-2, with D possibly matching TRBD1 (5 bases). The CDR3 is 16 amino acids. Germline lookup yields CDR1 MDHEN and CDR2 SYDVKM. Deletions cut 5 bases from V and 4 bases from J, with 20 bases between. The CDR3 nucleotides read TGTGCCAGCAGTCCCCACCAGGCACAGGCAACCTATGGCTACACCTTC. It yields the protein CASSPHQAQATYGYTF.

This clonotype was recorded many times. DNA of the CDR3: TGTGCCAGCTCAACATCCGGGCCCAGTGCAGGTTCACCCCTCCACTTT. It yields the protein CASSTSGPSAGSPLHF. The chain is built from TRBV18 and TRBJ1-6, with D unresolved. V dropped 5 bases and J dropped 9 bases, with 20 bases sitting between them. CDR1 and CDR2 from the germline V gene are KGHSH and LQKENI. The length of the CDR3 is 16 residues.

This clonotype came up a few times. The chain carries TRBV28 and TRBJ1-3; tentative D call: TRBD1 (6 bases). The V gene lost 3 bases and the J gene lost 0 bases, with 30 bases spanning the gap. Looked up from germline, CDR1 is MDHEN and CDR2 is SYDVKM. The CDR3 has 22 residues. Here the CDR3 reads CASSLVILWTDEPSNSGNTIYF. CDR3 in DNA: TGTGCCAGCAGTTTGGTAATACTCTGGACAGACGAACCGTCAAACTCTGGAAACACCATATATTTT.

This clonotype appeared many times. The chain carries TRBV29-1 and TRBJ1-1; tentatively, D is TRBD1 (5 bases). V lost 1 base and J 5 bases, leaving 11 bases between the germline ends. CDR3 length: 13 amino acids. Per the germline V gene, CDR1 is SQVTM and CDR2 is ANQGSEA. The CDR3 DNA reads TGCAGCGTTGAAGTTGACGAGGGGACTGAAGCTTTCTTT. Translation: CSVEVDEGTEAFF.

The rearrangement links TRBV28 to TRBJ2-2; 8 positions agree with TRBD1. V shed 4 bases and J 7 bases; nucleotides not matched to a gene: 5. Germline V lookup: CDR1 MDHEN, CDR2 SYDVKM. This CDR3 is 14 amino acids long. The CDR3 region is CASSSRTGSGELFF. In DNA form, the CDR3 reads TGTGCCAGCAGTTCCCGGACAGGGAGCGGGGAGCTGTTTTTT.

Many counts were recorded for this clonotype. J is TRBJ2-7 and V is TRBV20-1; 7 positions match TRBD2. There are 14 residues in the CDR3. The germline gives CDR1 DFQATT, CDR2 SNEGSKA (reference sequence). Here the CDR3 DNA reads TGCAGCGCCCGCCCGGCTAGCGGAGCCTACGAGCAGTACTTC. Protein sequence: CSARPASGAYEQYF.

This clonotype was found many times. The chain links TRBV28 to TRBJ1-5, with 9 bases that match TRBD1. The V segment lost 3 bases and the J segment 2 bases; nucleotides outside the gene matches: 8. The CDR3 totals 17 residues. Germline values: CDR1 MDHEN, CDR2 SYDVKM. CDR3 DNA sequence: TGTGCCAGCAGTTTTCCCCAGGGACAGGGAGGCAATCAGCCCCAGCATTTT. This gives the protein CASSFPQGQGGNQPQHF.

The sample holds a few counts of this clonotype. This chain links TRBV20-1 with TRBJ2-3, with 8 bases matching TRBD2. The V gene end was trimmed by 5 bases and the J gene end by 6 bases; junction bases not matched to a gene: 10. Germline V CDR1 and CDR2: DFQATT, SNEGSKA (reference sequence). CDR3 length: 14 residues. CDR3 residues: CSAGVTSGADTQYF. CDR3 DNA: TGCAGTGCTGGGGTCACTAGCGGCGCGGATACGCAGTATTTT.

J is TRBJ2-2 and V is TRBV4-1, with D maybe TRBD2 (5 bases). V was clipped by 1 base and J by 1 base, with 16 bases between them. From germline, CDR1 is MGHRA and CDR2 YSYEKL. The CDR3 totals 18 residues. The CDR3 sequence is CASSQAEAVLLNTGELFF. The CDR3 DNA reads as TGCGCCAGCAGCCAAGCGGAAGCGGTACTACTGAACACCGGGGAGCTGTTTTTT.

This clonotype has ten or more counts. The chain uses TRBV28 and TRBJ2-2; 8 bases map to TRBD1. The CDR3 is 15 amino acids. With 4 bases clipped from V and 6 bases from J, the junction kept 7 bases outside the gene matches. Germline V gives CDR1 MDHEN, CDR2 SYDVKM. The CDR3 protein is CASSSQGGYAGELFF. The CDR3 DNA is TGTGCCAGCAGTTCACAGGGGGGTTACGCCGGGGAGCTGTTTTTT. The full variable domain, completed using reference TRBV28 and TRBJ2-2, is DVKVTQSSRYLVKRTGEKVFLECVQDMDHENMFWYRQDPGLGLRLIYFSYDVKMKEKGDIPEGYSVSREKKERFSLILESASTNQTSMYLCASSSQGGYAGELFFGEGSRLTVL.